The entry that follows covers one T cell receptor beta chain sequence. It was with random hexamers that about 0.45 to 1 ug RNA was reverse transcribed. TCRdb re-called the immunoSEQ multiplex PCR reads with MiXCR, one entry per CDR3 protein. The sample has 150,000 to 200,000 distinct CDR3 sequences; 91% are singletons. The data originate from a study of CD8 T cells in Susac syndrome. Overall study context: Susac syndrome patients were untreated, on corticosteroids with some adding intravenous immunoglobulin, or on intravenous immunoglobulin only.

The origin of this receptor is a human donor with Susac syndrome. Sequencing was performed on CD4+ T cells from PBMCs.

Written as DNA, the CDR3 is TGTGCCAGTACCCGCCGTTACTCTGGGGCCAACGTCCTGACTTTC. It encodes CASTRRYSGANVLTF. The V and J genes are TRBV19 and TRBJ2-6; D remains ambiguous. The germline gives CDR1 LNHDA, CDR2 SQIVND (reference sequence). The CDR3 sequence is 15 residues long. Between the trimmed V and J ends, which lost 7 bases and 0 bases, there was a span of 10 bases.